The 23 T cell receptor beta chains given below trace back to one sample, sequenced in a study of T-cell reconstitution after alpha-beta-depleted transplantation in children. For TCRbeta, the library was prepared with unique molecular identifiers. TCRdb recomputed calls from the PCR reads with MiXCR, one row per CDR3 protein. The sample carries a few hundred thousand distinct CDR3 sequences, about 14% recorded once. The material was PBMCs, obtained from the stem cell graft. These receptors were obtained from a human donor who donated a stem cell graft to a child with Fanconi anemia.

The chain employs TRBV20-1 and TRBJ2-3, with TRBD2 as a possible D gene (7 bases). The CDR3 extends over 15 amino acids. Per the germline V gene, CDR1 is DFQATT and CDR2 is SNEGSKA (reference sequence). The ends were cut back, 0 bases at V and 1 base at J, with 11 bases in the middle. The CDR3 loop reads CSAREGGAGTDTQYF. The CDR3 DNA is TGCAGTGCTAGAGAGGGGGGGGCCGGCACAGATACGCAGTATTTT.

This clonotype appeared a few times. The rearrangement links TRBV25-1 to TRBJ2-7, with 7 positions matching TRBD1. V gave up 6 bases and J gave up 0 bases; unmatched junction bases: 8. Germline V CDR1 and CDR2: MGHDK, SYGVNS. The CDR3 runs 15 residues. CDR3 region: CASSPTGYVSYEQYF. CDR3 DNA sequence: TGTGCCAGCAGCCCGACAGGGTACGTCTCCTACGAGCAGTACTTC.

This clonotype appeared once. The V call is TRBV14, the J call TRBJ2-3, with D unresolved. Germline V gives CDR1 SGHDN, CDR2 FVKESK. The CDR3 is 12 residues long. The V end was cut by 1 base, the J end by 7 bases, with 6 bases between. CDR3 nucleotides: TGTGCCAGCAGCCAAGGTCAATATACGCAGTATTTT. Translating it yields CASSQGQYTQYF.

This clonotype showed up many times. DNA for the CDR3: TGTGCCAGCAGCCCCGACAGGGGGAATGAAAAACTGTTTTTT. It specifies CASSPDRGNEKLFF. The V call is TRBV2, the J call TRBJ1-4; 9 bases are a match to TRBD1. Losses at the gene ends were 6 bases for V and 5 bases for J; bases not matched to a gene: 4. The length of the CDR3 is 14 residues. CDR1 is SNHLY, CDR2 FYNNEI, per germline.

This clonotype was recorded at least ten times. This chain connects TRBV14 to TRBJ2-3, with 12 bases identical to TRBD2. In germline, CDR1 is SGHDN, CDR2 FVKESK. The CDR3 totals 16 residues. V lost 4 bases, J lost 6 bases, and 8 bases stayed unmatched. The CDR3 region has the DNA TGTGCCAGCAGCCCCCGGACTAGCGGGACTGGGGATACGCAGTATTTT. Translating it yields CASSPRTSGTGDTQYF.

The V call is TRBV27, the J call TRBJ1-1, with TRBD1 as a possible D gene (5 bases). CDR1 MNHEY and CDR2 SMNVEV come from the germline V gene (reference sequence). The V end lost 3 bases, the J end lost 6 bases, and 14 bases lay between the germline ends. The CDR3 contains 14 residues. CDR3 residues: CASSFGGPIAEAFF. CDR3 nucleotides: TGTGCCAGCAGTTTCGGGGGTCCGATTGCTGAAGCTTTCTTT.

The rearrangement joins TRBV11-2 to TRBJ2-3; the D gene is possibly TRBD2 (6 bases). The V end was cut by 5 bases, the J end by 6 bases, with 27 bases between. This CDR3 has 18 amino acids. Looked up from germline, CDR1 is SGHAT and CDR2 is FQNNGV. Here the CDR3 DNA reads TGTGCCAGCAGCCCCTCGGGGACTCCATATGGGCCCAGCGATACGCAGTATTTT. This sequence encodes CASSPSGTPYGPSDTQYF. Supplemented by reference TRBV11-2 and TRBJ2-3, the full variable domain reads EAGVAQSPRYKIIEKRQSVAFWCNPISGHATLYWYQQILGQGPKLLIQFQNNGVVDDSQLPKDRFSAERLKGVDSTLKIQPAKLEDSAVYLCASSPSGTPYGPSDTQYFGPGTRLTVL.

This clonotype showed up just a few times. V and J are TRBV6-5 and TRBJ1-5; possible D gene TRBD1, 5 bases. Germline CDR1 and CDR2: MNHEY and SVGAGI. Trimming removed 2 bases from V and 0 bases from J, with 17 bases in between. The CDR3 has 18 amino acids. The CDR3 DNA reads as TGTGCCAGCAGTTACGGGCAGGGCCATAATTATAGCAATCAGCCCCAGCATTTT. Its translation: CASSYGQGHNYSNQPQHF.

The gene calls are TRBV5-1 and TRBJ1-1; 7 nucleotides match TRBD1. The CDR3 extends over 13 amino acids. The ends lost 4 bases at V and 3 bases at J; junction bases unmatched: 3. The germline CDR1 and CDR2 sequences are SGHRS and YFSETQ. The CDR3 sequence is CASSIDRDTEAFF. In nucleotides, the CDR3 is TGCGCCAGCAGCATAGACAGGGACACTGAAGCTTTCTTT.

The chain recombines TRBV7-6 with TRBJ2-3; D is uncertain. The CDR3 sequence is 17 residues long. Germline assignment: CDR1 SGHVS and CDR2 FNYEAQ. V lost 1 base, J lost 0 bases, and 14 bases lay in between. CDR3 coding DNA: TGTGCCAGCAGCTTAGAAACCCCAGAGTCGAGCACAGATACGCAGTATTTT. This encodes CASSLETPESSTDTQYF.

The rearrangement joins TRBV19 to TRBJ1-1, with D perhaps matching TRBD1 (6 bases). There are 14 residues in the CDR3. Germline assignment: CDR1 LNHDA and CDR2 SQIVND (reference sequence). V lost 4 bases and J 4 bases, leaving 13 bases between the germline ends. CDR3 region: CASSTTGGGTEAFF. The CDR3 DNA follows: TGTGCCAGTAGTACGACAGGTGGCGGCACTGAAGCTTTCTTT. The whole variable domain, remainder taken from reference TRBV19 and TRBJ1-1, is DGGITQSPKYLFRKEGQNVTLSCEQNLNHDAMYWYRQDPGQGLRLIYYSQIVNDFQKGDIAEGYSVSREKKESFPLTVTSAQKNPTAFYLCASSTTGGGTEAFFGQGTRLTVV.

This clonotype was counted a few times. The rearrangement joins TRBV18 to TRBJ2-7; D may be TRBD1 (5 bases). This CDR3 has 13 amino acids. V dropped 5 bases and J dropped 3 bases, with 11 bases sitting between them. CDR1 is KGHSH, CDR2 LQKENI, per germline. As DNA, the CDR3 is TGTGCCAGCTCAATGTCCAGGGACTACGAGCAGTACGTC. It translates to CASSMSRDYEQYV.

This clonotype came up many times. The CDR3 bases are TGCGCCAGCAGCTTGGGAGGGGCCGGGACGGAACGCTACACCTTC. Translated: CASSLGGAGTERYTF. V and J are TRBV5-1 and TRBJ1-2, with a possible D match to TRBD1 (5 bases). Looked up from germline, CDR1 is SGHRS and CDR2 is YFSETQ. The germline V and J ends were trimmed by 0 bases and 9 bases, with 18 bases remaining between them. This CDR3 has 15 amino acids. Drawing the rest from reference TRBV5-1 and TRBJ1-2, the complete variable domain is KAGVTQTPRYLIKTRGQQVTLSCSPISGHRSVSWYQQTPGQGLQFLFEYFSETQRNKGNFPGRFSGRQFSNSRSEMNVSTLELGDSALYLCASSLGGAGTERYTFGSGTRLTVV.

This clonotype was counted between two and nine times. The V and J genes are TRBV29-1 and TRBJ1-4; D is uncertain. The CDR3 has 12 residues. Between the trimmed V and J ends, which lost 4 bases and 6 bases, there was a span of 9 bases. Germline values: CDR1 SQVTM, CDR2 ANQGSEA. The CDR3 is CSVVERDEKLFF. In DNA, the CDR3 is TGCAGCGTTGTGGAAAGGGATGAAAAACTGTTTTTT.

The count of this clonotype is one. The CDR3 spells CASSYVPKPRYNEQFF. CDR3 bases: TGTGCCAGCAGTTACGTGCCTAAACCCCGCTACAATGAGCAGTTCTTC. The chain joins TRBV6-5 to TRBJ2-1; D is unresolved. The CDR3 runs to 16 residues. The germline CDR1 and CDR2 sequences are MNHEY and SVGAGI. V lost 2 bases, J lost 3 bases, and 14 bases lay in between.

The chain has TRBV5-1 and TRBJ2-2; TRBD2 matches 9 bases. V lost 4 bases and J lost 1; bases outside the gene matches: 5. The CDR3 consists of 16 residues. Germline CDR1 and CDR2: SGHRS and YFSETQ. CDR3 amino acids: CASSGLAGENTGELFF. In DNA, the CDR3 is TGCGCCAGCAGCGGGTTAGCGGGGGAGAACACCGGGGAGCTGTTTTTT.

The rearrangement uses TRBV9 and TRBJ1-2, with D possibly being TRBD1 (5 bases). Germline V lookup: CDR1 SGDLS, CDR2 YYNGEE. The CDR3 totals 12 residues. V shed 0 bases and J shed 8 bases, with 8 bases lying between them. CDR3 nucleotides: TGTGCCAGCAGCGTAGGGACAAACGGCTACACCTTC. Protein product: CASSVGTNGYTF.

CDR3 amino acids: CASSEPSEQYF. CDR3 coding DNA: TGTGCCAGCAGTGAGCCTTCCGAGCAGTACTTC. The chain joins TRBV6-1 to TRBJ2-7, with no clear D. Germline CDR1 MNHNS, CDR2 SASEGT. This CDR3 contains 11 residues. V lost 3 bases and J lost 6, with 6 bases in between.

This clonotype was observed many times. The chain has TRBV3-1 and TRBJ2-3; D ambiguous. This CDR3 spans 14 amino acids. V dropped 1 base and J dropped 4 bases, with 9 bases sitting between them. Germline CDR1 reads LGHDT; CDR2 reads YNNKEL (reference sequence). The CDR3 coding sequence is TGTGCCAGCAGCCAAGTGATGGCAGCAGATACGCAGTATTTT. This codes for CASSQVMAADTQYF.

The CDR3 coding sequence is TGCGCCAGCAGCCAAGAGTACACTGAAGCTTTCTTT. It codes for CASSQEYTEAFF. The chain recombines TRBV4-1 with TRBJ1-1; no firm D call. Trimming removed 0 bases at V and 3 bases at J, with 2 bases between. CDR3 size: 12 residues. From germline, CDR1 is MGHRA and CDR2 YSYEKL.

This clonotype was picked up a small number of times. This rearrangement joins TRBV5-6 to TRBJ1-2, with D uncertain. This CDR3 is built from 12 residues. Trimming cost V 1 base and J 5 bases, with 6 bases left between them. Germline-derived CDR1 and CDR2 are SGHDT and YYEEEE. CDR3 bases: TGTGCCAGCAGCTTGATTGAATATGGCTACACCTTC. It is translated as CASSLIEYGYTF.

The chain is built from TRBV9 and TRBJ1-3, with 10 positions matching TRBD1. The V gene's germline CDR1 is SGDLS and CDR2 YYNGEE. The CDR3 has 18 residues. V was clipped by 7 bases and J by 0 bases; unmatched bases: 13. This CDR3 reads CASGPGSGTGVSGNTIYF. The CDR3, as DNA: TGTGCCAGCGGGCCCGGTTCCGGGACAGGGGTCTCTGGAAACACCATATATTTT.

This clonotype has a count of ten or more. The chain carries TRBV4-3 and TRBJ1-2; possible D gene TRBD1, 6 bases. Germline V gives CDR1 LGHNA, CDR2 YSLEER. Trimming shortened V by 4 bases and J by 4 bases, and 16 bases separated the two germline ends. This CDR3 spans 15 amino acids. The CDR3 DNA sequence: TGCGCCAGCAGCCTGTATCTCGGGGGCGGCTATGGCTACACCTTC. It encodes CASSLYLGGGYGYTF.